Each of the 28 T cell receptor beta chains below was sequenced from the same sample in a study of T cell repertoires in cytomegalovirus infection (dated by TCRdb to about 2019). The listed sequencing device is Illumina HiSeq 1500. Through fastp at Q25 and MiXCR, TCRdb rebuilt clones from the public reads, retaining in-frame beta chains. Rows merge per CDR3 protein into single entries with the most common DNA and genes. Present in this sample are 250,000 to 300,000 distinct CDR3 sequences, approximately 17% of which were seen just once. The ten largest make up around 43% of the sample. The sequenced sample was CD8+ T cells from PBMCs. The receptors originated from a human donor in good health (CMV status not recorded). Some clones in this sample may be carry-over from other donors' samples.

This clonotype was picked up a small number of times. The genes are TRBV2 and TRBJ1-5, with 9 nucleotides matching TRBD1. Unmatched junction bases numbered 11, after V lost 6 bases and J lost 5 bases. Germline CDR1 and CDR2: SNHLY and FYNNEI. This CDR3 has 16 amino acids. CDR3 DNA: TGTGCCAGCAGAGAACGGGACAGGGCTGCGGATCAGCCCCAGCATTTT. Protein sequence: CASRERDRAADQPQHF.

This clonotype was counted at least ten times. DNA of the CDR3: TGTGCCAGCAGTTACTTTGCAGGGGTCGGGGAGCTGTTTTTT. Its protein is CASSYFAGVGELFF. The chain is built from TRBV6-6 and TRBJ2-2; D perhaps matches TRBD1 (6 bases). The V end lost 1 base, the J end lost 7 bases, and 10 bases lay between the germline ends. The V gene's germline CDR1 is MNHNY and CDR2 SVGAGI (reference sequence). The CDR3 runs to 14 residues.

This clonotype appeared many times. The chain couples TRBV19 to TRBJ1-5; tentatively, D is TRBD1 (6 bases). Germline V gene data show CDR1 as LNHDA and CDR2 as SQIVND (reference sequence). With 2 bases removed from V and 4 bases from J, the gap between germline ends came to 9 bases. This CDR3 has 14 amino acids. The CDR3 region is CASSITGLNQPQHF. The CDR3 DNA is TGTGCCAGTAGTATAACAGGGTTAAATCAGCCCCAGCATTTT.

In this sample, this clonotype turned up a few times. This chain uses TRBV6-1 with TRBJ1-1; tentatively, D is TRBD1 (6 bases). This CDR3 contains 13 residues. Germline V gene data show CDR1 as MNHNS and CDR2 as SASEGT. V lost 7 bases to trimming and J lost 3 bases, with 12 bases between them. For the CDR3, the DNA is TGTGCCAGCACGGGACAACTCGACACTGAAGCTTTCTTT. Translation: CASTGQLDTEAFF.

The gene calls are TRBV2 and TRBJ2-1; D gene ambiguous. Germline assignment: CDR1 SNHLY and CDR2 FYNNEI. Trimming stripped 1 base from V and 10 bases from J, with 11 bases between. The CDR3 has 13 amino acids. CDR3 sequence reads: CASSEELGPEQFF. In DNA form, the CDR3 reads TGTGCCAGCAGTGAAGAGTTAGGACCGGAGCAGTTCTTC.

This clonotype was seen repeatedly, ten times or more. The CDR3 DNA reads TGTGCCAGCAGCTTATACGTGAACACTGAAGCTTTCTTT. It translates to CASSLYVNTEAFF. The genes are TRBV7-2 and TRBJ1-1; D remains unclear. The CDR3 runs 13 residues. CDR1 and CDR2 from the germline V gene are SGHTA and FQGNSA. V dropped 2 bases and J dropped 0 bases, with 4 bases sitting between them.

The chain uses TRBV28 and TRBJ1-2; D is uncertain. Trimming stripped 7 bases from V and 4 bases from J, with 10 bases between. CDR1 is MDHEN and CDR2 is SYDVKM in the germline V gene. CDR3 size: 12 residues. CDR3 loop: CASMLKGYGYTF. DNA for the CDR3: TGTGCCAGCATGTTGAAGGGCTATGGCTACACCTTC.

This clonotype has ten or more counts. The chain uses TRBV7-8 and TRBJ2-2; D gene uncertain. The CDR3 contains 12 residues. The ends were cut back, 1 base at V and 6 bases at J, with 3 bases in the middle. Looked up from germline, CDR1 is SGHVS and CDR2 is FQNEAQ. The CDR3 nucleotides are TGTGCCAGCAGCTTAGAATCCGGGGAGCTGTTTTTT. This codes for CASSLESGELFF.

The V gene is TRBV6-6, the J gene TRBJ2-5; the D is unclear. The CDR3 is made up of 11 amino acids. Germline CDR1 is MNHNY and CDR2 is SVGAGI (reference sequence). The V end lost 2 bases, the J end lost 5 bases, and 3 bases lay between the germline ends. CDR3 sequence reads: CASSYPETQYF. The CDR3 DNA sequence: TGTGCCAGCAGTTACCCGGAGACCCAGTACTTC.

Turning to this clonotype: This clone may be a read error of a much larger clone one base away. J is TRBJ2-3 and V is TRBV7-2; D may be TRBD2 (6 bases). CDR1 SGHTA and CDR2 FQGNSA come from the germline V gene. The germline V and J ends were trimmed by 3 bases and 2 bases, with 15 bases remaining between them. CDR3 size: 16 residues. CDR3: CASSFTLATITDTQYF. The CDR3 DNA is TGTGCCAGCAGCTTTACGCTAGCGACTATCACAGATACGCAGTATTTT. The full variable domain, in which reference TRBV7-2 and TRBJ2-3 provide the parts outside the CDR3, is GAGVSQSPSNKVTEKGKDVELRCDPISGHTALYWYRQSLGQGLEFLIYFQGNSAPDKSGLPSDRFSAERTGGSVSTLTIQRTQQEDSAVYLCASSFTLATITDTQYFGPGTRLTVL.

The J gene is TRBJ2-2, the V gene TRBV9; D remains unclear. Germline lookup yields CDR1 SGDLS and CDR2 YYNGEE. Trimming cost V 4 bases and J 0 bases, with 13 bases left between them. There are 16 residues in the CDR3. CDR3: CASSNTEFTNTGELFF. As DNA, the CDR3 is TGTGCCAGCAGCAATACAGAATTTACGAACACCGGGGAGCTGTTTTTT.

This chain joins TRBV29-1 and TRBJ2-1; 7 bases line up with TRBD1. Germline V gene sequence: CDR1 SQVTM, CDR2 ANQGSEA. This CDR3 comprises 13 residues. V shed 7 bases and J 6 bases; nucleotides not matched to a gene: 9. The chain's CDR3 is CSGKTGYANEQFF. The CDR3 nucleotides are TGCAGCGGAAAGACAGGGTACGCCAATGAGCAGTTCTTC.

This clonotype was observed at least ten times. V usage is TRBV4-3 and J usage is TRBJ1-2, with D tentatively TRBD1 (5 bases). Germline V lookup: CDR1 LGHNA, CDR2 YSLEER. There are 16 residues in the CDR3. Deletions cut 0 bases from V and 4 bases from J, with 15 bases between. The CDR3 DNA follows: TGCGCCAGCAGCCAAGATCTAACAGGAGTCTCCTATGGCTACACCTTC. This translates into CASSQDLTGVSYGYTF.

Many counts were recorded for this clonotype. The chain carries TRBV6-6 and TRBJ1-2, with no clear D. Germline lookup yields CDR1 MNHNY and CDR2 SVGAGI (reference sequence). The CDR3 length is 15 residues. V was pared by 2 bases and J by 8 bases, with 18 bases between. This CDR3 is CASSYPGHSKAGYTF. In nucleotides, the CDR3 is TGTGCCAGCAGTTACCCCGGGCACTCAAAGGCCGGCTACACCTTC.

There are many counts of this clonotype. The chain joins TRBV7-8 to TRBJ2-1; 11 bases are shared with TRBD2. V trimming: 0 bases; J trimming: 4 bases; junction bases outside the gene matches: 11. The CDR3 is made up of 19 amino acids. The germline gives CDR1 SGHVS, CDR2 FQNEAQ. The CDR3 bases are TGTGCCAGCAGCTTAGCCCTGGGGCTAGCGGGGGGTTCGTACAATGAGCAGTTCTTC. Translation gives CASSLALGLAGGSYNEQFF.

This clonotype has ten or more counts. The CDR3 sequence: CASSFIRGPDTQYF. As DNA, the CDR3 is TGTGCCAGCAGCTTCATCAGGGGCCCAGATACGCAGTATTTT. V gene TRBV7-9 combines with J gene TRBJ2-3; a possible D gene is TRBD1 (6 bases). CDR1 is SEHNR, CDR2 FQNEAQ, per germline (reference sequence). The V and J ends lost 3 bases and 4 bases respectively, with 11 bases between them. The CDR3 loop spans 14 amino acids. Full variable domain (remainder filled in from reference TRBV7-9 and TRBJ2-3): DTGVSQNPRHKITKRGQNVTFRCDPISEHNRLYWYRQTLGQGPEFLTYFQNEAQLEKSRLLSDRFSAERPKGSFSTLEIQRTEQGDSAMYLCASSFIRGPDTQYFGPGTRLTVL.

This chain uses TRBV20-1 with TRBJ1-2; the match to TRBD1 covers 11 bases. V dropped 0 bases and J dropped 5; count of bases not matched to a gene: 2. From germline, CDR1 is DFQATT and CDR2 SNEGSKA (reference sequence). This CDR3 spans 14 amino acids. The CDR3 protein is CSARDGQGAYGYTF. The CDR3, as DNA: TGCAGTGCTAGAGATGGACAGGGGGCTTATGGCTACACCTTC.

J is TRBJ1-1 and V is TRBV29-1; D call uncertain. Germline CDR1 is SQVTM and CDR2 is ANQGSEA. The CDR3 is 10 residues long. Trimming stripped 7 bases from V and 1 base from J, with 4 bases between. The CDR3 coding sequence is TGCAGCGATTCGAACACTGAAGCTTTCTTT. As protein: CSDSNTEAFF.

CDR3 amino acids: CASSLFDSTATEAFF. The CDR3 bases are TGTGCCAGCAGCTTATTCGACAGTACTGCCACTGAAGCTTTCTTT. The chain employs TRBV5-8 and TRBJ1-1; weak D call: TRBD1 (5 bases). Germline V gives CDR1 SGHTS, CDR2 YDEGEE. Trimming took off 2 bases at V and 4 bases at J, with 15 bases between the two ends. The CDR3 sequence is 15 residues long.

This chain links TRBV6-5 with TRBJ1-6; no firm D call. The V gene lost 3 bases and the J gene lost 10 bases, with 16 bases spanning the gap. Germline values: CDR1 MNHEY, CDR2 SVGAGI. The CDR3 sequence is 15 residues long. The CDR3 coding sequence is TGTGCCAGCAGTTATAGTGGTGGCCCGCACTCACCCCTCCACTTT. Its protein product is CASSYSGGPHSPLHF.

The chain couples TRBV4-1 to TRBJ2-1; 8 positions match TRBD2. Trimming took 4 bases from V and 5 from J; bases not matched to a gene: 7. Germline loops: CDR1 MGHRA, CDR2 YSYEKL. The CDR3 runs 15 residues. As DNA, the CDR3 is TGCGCCAGCAGCCCTCGGGGGGGCCCCAACAATGAGCAGTTCTTC. Its protein is CASSPRGGPNNEQFF.

This chain uses TRBV27 with TRBJ1-4, with TRBD1 as a possible D gene (5 bases). This CDR3 is built from 14 residues. Germline V gene data show CDR1 as MNHEY and CDR2 as SMNVEV (reference sequence). V lost 3 bases to trimming and J lost 5 bases, with 10 bases between them. The DNA of the CDR3 is TGTGCCAGCAGTTTTCAGGGACCGAATGAAAAACTGTTTTTT. Translated, it gives CASSFQGPNEKLFF.

This clonotype was seen many times. The V call is TRBV7-8, the J call TRBJ2-3; tentatively, D is TRBD1 (6 bases). This CDR3 is 18 amino acids long. Germline lookup yields CDR1 SGHVS and CDR2 FQNEAQ. V was trimmed by 1 base and J by 0 bases, leaving 17 bases between them. CDR3 loop: CASSLEGSGATSTDTQYF. In nucleotides, the CDR3 is TGTGCCAGCAGCTTAGAAGGATCAGGGGCCACTAGCACAGATACGCAGTATTTT.

V gene TRBV19 combines with J gene TRBJ1-5; D possibly corresponds to TRBD1 (5 bases). The germline V gene encodes CDR1 LNHDA and CDR2 SQIVND (reference sequence). Trimming took 11 bases from V and 0 from J, leaving 14 bases between them. The CDR3 length is 14 residues. In nucleotides, the CDR3 is TGTGCCTCCGCAGGGAGATATAGCAATCAGCCCCAGCATTTT. This sequence encodes CASAGRYSNQPQHF.

V is TRBV5-1 and J is TRBJ2-7, with D uncertain. The V end was cut by 4 bases, the J end by 0 bases, with 14 bases between. CDR1 SGHRS and CDR2 YFSETQ come from the germline V gene. This CDR3 is built from 15 residues. The DNA for the CDR3 is TGCGCCAGCAGCCCCCACGGCGGACCCTCCTACGAGCAGTACTTC. Amino acids: CASSPHGGPSYEQYF.

This clonotype was seen only a few times. This sequence joins TRBV18 and TRBJ2-1; D may correspond to TRBD1 or TRBD2 (5 bases each). The CDR3 contains 14 residues. Looked up from germline, CDR1 is KGHSH and CDR2 is LQKENI. V was pared by 3 bases and J by 5 bases, with 11 bases between. CDR3 sequence reads: CASSPGTEHNEQFF. CDR3 DNA sequence: TGTGCCAGCTCACCGGGGACGGAACACAATGAGCAGTTCTTC.

The chain joins TRBV11-2 to TRBJ1-2; D may be TRBD1 (5 bases). This CDR3 spans 12 amino acids. Germline V gene sequence: CDR1 SGHAT, CDR2 FQNNGV. With 3 bases removed from V and 13 bases from J, the gap between germline ends came to 15 bases. The CDR3 region is CASSLGGYLLTF. The CDR3 region has the DNA TGTGCCAGCAGCTTGGGGGGGTATTTGCTCACCTTC.

For this clonotype: Mismatch with germline at one junction end may stem from a read error. The rearrangement uses TRBV6-8 and TRBJ2-7, with 9 bases that match TRBD2. The V gene's germline CDR1 is MNHGY and CDR2 SAAAGT. The CDR3 has 18 residues. CDR3 nucleotide sequence: TGTGCCGGCAGTTACCCGCGACTAGCGGTGATGTTAACCTACGAGCAGTACTTC. The encoded protein is CAGSYPRLAVMLTYEQYF.